One sample yielded the 13 T cell receptor beta chains listed below, sequenced in a study of blood T cell repertoires in COVID-19. Libraries were prepared by immunoSEQ multiplex PCR; TCRdb keeps only in-frame clonotypes and omits some of them. The repertoire consists of around 130,000 clones, with approximately 84% occurring once and the leading ten covering roughly 7.3%. The sequencing sample was made of peripheral blood. The receptors originated from a human donor in a cohort sampled during active COVID-19.

The chain employs TRBV5-6 and TRBJ1-6; D not certain. Trimming stripped 0 bases from V and 7 bases from J, with 11 bases between. The CDR3 length is 15 residues. Germline CDR1 and CDR2: SGHDT and YYEEEE. DNA of the CDR3: TGTGCCAGCAGCTTGGGACAAGCACGGAATTCACCCCTCCACTTT. Translating gives CASSLGQARNSPLHF. The full variable domain, its missing parts supplied by reference TRBV5-6 and TRBJ1-6, is DAGVTQSPTHLIKTRGQQVTLRCSPKSGHDTVSWYQQALGQGPQFIFQYYEEEERQRGNFPDRFSGHQFPNYSSELNVNALLLGDSALYLCASSLGQARNSPLHFGNGTRLTVT.

This clone was detected a few times. The chain combines TRBV25-1 with TRBJ1-6; 9 bases are a match to TRBD1. Germline assignment: CDR1 MGHDK and CDR2 SYGVNS. V was clipped by 5 bases and J by 3 bases; unmatched bases: 5. The CDR3 totals 16 residues. CDR3 bases: TGTGCCAGCAGTTTTGACAGGGGGAACTATAATTCACCCCTCCACTTT. Amino acids: CASSFDRGNYNSPLHF.

This clone was seen just once. This chain connects TRBV5-8 to TRBJ2-7; 7 bases are shared with TRBD1. Germline V lookup: CDR1 SGHTS, CDR2 YDEGEE. V trimming: 1 base; J trimming: 5 bases; junction bases outside the gene matches: 6. There are 14 residues in the CDR3. CDR3 loop: CASSLIGQDDEQYF. The CDR3 nucleotides are TGTGCCAGCAGCTTGATTGGACAGGACGACGAGCAGTACTTC.

The V call is TRBV7-9, the J call TRBJ1-1; D remains ambiguous. The germline gives CDR1 SEHNR, CDR2 FQNEAQ (reference sequence). The CDR3 runs 13 residues. The germline V and J ends were trimmed by 3 bases and 5 bases, with 10 bases remaining between them. The CDR3 reads CASSFHPRTEAFF. DNA for the CDR3: TGTGCCAGCAGCTTCCACCCCAGAACTGAAGCTTTCTTT.

This chain joins TRBV27 and TRBJ1-3; TRBD1 matches 9 bases. Trimming cost V 6 bases and J 4 bases; bases outside gene matches: 7. Per germline, CDR1 MNHEY and CDR2 SMNVEV (reference sequence). This CDR3 contains 15 residues. DNA for the CDR3: TGTGCCAGCAGGGGGACAGGGTTAGGAGGAAACACCATATATTTT. It translates to CASRGTGLGGNTIYF.

CDR3 residues: CASSLVVEGEQFF. CDR3 DNA: TGCGCCAGCAGCTTGGTGGTTGAGGGTGAGCAGTTCTTC. This chain links TRBV5-1 with TRBJ2-1, with D possibly TRBD2 on 5 matching bases. The CDR3 totals 13 residues. Germline CDR1 and CDR2: SGHRS and YFSETQ. V was trimmed by 0 bases and J by 9 bases, leaving 10 bases between them.

This rearrangement joins TRBV5-1 to TRBJ2-1; D is perhaps TRBD2 (6 bases). The V end lost 2 bases, the J end lost 7 bases, and 16 bases lay between the germline ends. CDR1 is SGHRS, CDR2 YFSETQ, per germline. This CDR3 is 15 amino acids long. CDR3 coding DNA: TGCGCCAGCAGCTTCGGCGGGGCCCCCGGGAATGAGCAGTTCTTC. Protein product: CASSFGGAPGNEQFF.

V gene TRBV27 combines with J gene TRBJ1-1, with D possibly being TRBD1 (5 bases). CDR3 size: 16 residues. Germline V CDR1 and CDR2: MNHEY, SMNVEV (reference sequence). Trimming cost V 3 bases and J 4 bases, with 18 bases left between them. The CDR3 nucleotides read TGTGCCAGCAGTTTTAGGGGCGTGGGCGTGAGCACTGAAGCTTTCTTT. Translation: CASSFRGVGVSTEAFF.

The genes are TRBV7-6 and TRBJ1-1, with D possibly being TRBD1 (6 bases). Trimming removed 5 bases at V and 5 bases at J, with 12 bases between. The V gene's germline CDR1 is SGHVS and CDR2 FNYEAQ. The length of the CDR3 is 13 residues. In DNA, the CDR3 is TGTGCCAGCAGCCGGGGGGGGCAAACTGAAGCTTTCTTT. Amino acid sequence: CASSRGGQTEAFF.

The genes are TRBV7-9 and TRBJ1-1; 9 bases line up with TRBD1. Germline V gene lookup returns CDR1 SEHNR and CDR2 FQNEAQ (reference sequence). V was pared by 5 bases and J by 0 bases, with 7 bases of the junction left unmatched. This CDR3 is built from 16 residues. The CDR3 is CASSPGTGLMNTEAFF. The CDR3 DNA sequence: TGTGCCAGCAGCCCCGGGACAGGGCTCATGAACACTGAAGCTTTCTTT. Full variable domain (missing parts from reference TRBV7-9 and TRBJ1-1): DTGVSQNPRHKITKRGQNVTFRCDPISEHNRLYWYRQTLGQGPEFLTYFQNEAQLEKSRLLSDRFSAERPKGSFSTLEIQRTEQGDSAMYLCASSPGTGLMNTEAFFGQGTRLTVV.

The V call is TRBV6-5, the J call TRBJ1-6; the D gene is possibly TRBD1 (6 bases). The V gene lost 4 bases and the J gene lost 6 bases, with 13 bases spanning the gap. The CDR3 loop spans 15 amino acids. In germline, CDR1 is MNHEY, CDR2 SVGAGI. DNA of the CDR3: TGTGCCAGCAGTTCCACCCGGGGGGCTAATTCACCCCTCCACTTT. This codes for CASSSTRGANSPLHF.

The chain couples TRBV5-4 to TRBJ2-1, with 7 bases fitting TRBD2. From germline, CDR1 is SGHNT and CDR2 YYREEE (reference sequence). The CDR3 length is 18 residues. The ends lost 4 bases at V and 6 bases at J; junction bases unmatched: 19. CDR3 sequence (DNA): TGTGCCAGCAGCCCGGGAGGTCCCGCGGCGGGGGATATCAATGAGCAGTTCTTC. Amino acids: CASSPGGPAAGDINEQFF.

This clone was observed once. CDR3 amino acids: CASRRTGAGTGELFF. The DNA of the CDR3 is TGTGCCAGCAGACGGACAGGGGCGGGCACCGGGGAGCTGTTTTTT. This rearrangement joins TRBV3-1 (or the pseudogene TRBV3-2) to TRBJ2-2; 9 bases are shared with TRBD1. V dropped 6 bases and J dropped 4; count of bases not matched to a gene: 6. Per the germline V gene, CDR1 is LGHDT and CDR2 is YNNKEL (reference sequence). The CDR3 is made up of 15 amino acids.